This TCR beta chain was observed in a study of cytomegalovirus exposure and HLA in healthy donors. Turning to this clone: What it binds is not known.

V lost 0 bases to trimming and J lost 7 bases, with 15 bases between them. The CDR3 contains 15 residues. Germline lookup yields CDR1 MNHNY and CDR2 SVGAGI (reference sequence). The study ran its PCR with 60 Vbeta and 13 Jbeta primers. As handled by the study authors: The authors later counted 65 million to 90 million unique TCR beta chains, some 12 million of them shared. Sequencing was performed with immunoSEQ multiplex PCR; in TCRdb, only in-frame clones are kept and a portion is missing. D and trimming were read from the DNA, whereas the V and J calls and clone size are those reported in that table. The data contain around 150,000 clones, approximately 65% of them singletons. Study results and limitations: A later look showed TCR association rates differing by HLA locus, highest for DRB1 and lowest for HLA-C.

The sequenced material came from PBMCs. The chain is built from TRBV6-6 and TRBJ1-2; maybe TRBD1 (6 bases). The sequence was obtained from a woman aged 55-75 years in good health and CMV-seronegative. The CDR3: CASSYSMVQGAGYTF. The CDR3 coding sequence is TGTGCCAGCAGTTACTCGATGGTACAGGGAGCTGGCTACACCTTC.